This T cell receptor (beta chain) was captured in a study of beta chain features in type 1 diabetes. Study results and caveats: When cDNA is sequenced, cells with high TCR expression could be over-represented.

Only one heparinised blood draw was taken per donor, and its volume averaged about 120 mL. V lost 2 bases, J lost 0 bases, and 7 bases lay in between. Germline CDR1 MNHEY, CDR2 SMNVEV (reference sequence). CDR3 size: 14 residues. This clone was counted only a few times. Antigen specificity is unknown. What was sequenced were expressed TCRB transcripts, since all of the isolated RNA had been reverse transcribed. Clones were sequenced by immunoSEQ multiplex PCR, and TCRdb holds only the in-frame ones, with some missing. The data hold under 400,000 clones, with over 10% observed a single time. This sequence originates from a man aged 18 to 35 in good health. Sequencing was carried out using naive CD4+ T cells from blood. The rearrangement links TRBV27 to TRBJ2-5; no definite D call. The CDR3 loop is CASSLLGNQETQYF. The CDR3 bases are TGTGCCAGCAGTTTACTAGGCAACCAAGAGACCCAGTACTTC.